The 9 T cell receptor beta chains presented below share a single source sample, sequenced in a study of blood T cell repertoires in COVID-19. The data were produced by immunoSEQ multiplex PCR, yet TCRdb's version contains in-frame clones alone and is incomplete. Seen here are 180,000 or so clones, 86% observed once, and the top ten hold less than 1%. The sample was peripheral blood. The receptors were gathered from a man aged 18-30 years with acute or convalescent COVID-19.

The chain uses TRBV13 and TRBJ2-2; D perhaps matches TRBD2 (6 bases). CDR3 length equals 16 residues. Trimming removed 6 bases at V and 7 bases at J, with 21 bases between. The germline V gene has CDR1 PRHDT and CDR2 FYEKMQ (reference sequence). The CDR3 reads CASSLRTPKRVGELFF. The CDR3 DNA reads as TGTGCCAGCAGTCTGCGGACCCCTAAGCGGGTCGGGGAGCTGTTTTTT.

The rearrangement links TRBV18 to TRBJ1-2; D possibly corresponds to TRBD1 (5 bases). V lost 2 bases to trimming and J lost 0 bases, with 10 bases between them. Per the germline V gene, CDR1 is KGHSH and CDR2 is LQKENI. The CDR3 has 15 residues. This chain's CDR3 is CASSPGAGPNYGYTF. CDR3 nucleotides: TGTGCCAGCTCACCAGGAGCGGGACCTAACTATGGCTACACCTTC.

The chain employs TRBV19 and TRBJ2-5, with D possibly TRBD2 on 5 matching bases. CDR1 and CDR2 from the germline V gene are LNHDA and SQIVND (reference sequence). Trimming shortened V by 5 bases and J by 5 bases, and 12 bases separated the two germline ends. This CDR3 contains 13 residues. For the CDR3, the DNA is TGTGCCAGTAGTCCTGGACTTTACGAGACCCAGTACTTC. Translated: CASSPGLYETQYF.

This chain connects TRBV7-9 to TRBJ1-2; D perhaps matches TRBD1 (6 bases). V was trimmed by 5 bases and J by 4 bases, leaving 14 bases between them. The CDR3 has 14 residues. Germline assignment: CDR1 SEHNR and CDR2 FQNEAQ (reference sequence). CDR3 DNA: TGTGCCAGCAGCAGAGAAGGGACATCCTATGGCTACACCTTC. Protein product: CASSREGTSYGYTF.

This chain connects TRBV30 to TRBJ2-5; D unresolved. This CDR3 is built from 15 residues. Germline V gene sequence: CDR1 GTSNPN, CDR2 SVGIG (reference sequence). Trimming left V 5 bases short and J 5 bases short, with 21 bases between. CDR3: CAWDPSVQVPETQYF. The CDR3 nucleotides read TGTGCCTGGGATCCTTCCGTTCAGGTACCGGAGACCCAGTACTTC.

V is TRBV2 and J is TRBJ2-3; TRBD2 agrees at 8 bases. V was pared by 6 bases and J by 6 bases, with 14 bases of the junction left unmatched. Germline CDR1 is SNHLY and CDR2 is FYNNEI. The CDR3 extends over 16 amino acids. The CDR3 here is CASRATGGGGGDTQYF. Here the CDR3 DNA reads TGTGCCAGCAGGGCAACCGGGGGGGGCGGGGGCGATACGCAGTATTTT.

The chain links TRBV10-1 to TRBJ1-1; D is unclear. CDR3 length equals 13 residues. Trimming stripped 0 bases from V and 2 bases from J, with 4 bases between. Germline lookup yields CDR1 WNHNN and CDR2 SYGVQD (reference sequence). In DNA form, the CDR3 reads TGCGCCAGCAGTGAGTCCCTTAACACTGAAGCTTTCTTT. It encodes CASSESLNTEAFF.

The rearrangement uses TRBV19 and TRBJ2-1; 12 nucleotides match TRBD1. V shed 8 bases, J shed 10 bases, and the junction held 6 bases outside the gene matches. This CDR3 spans 13 amino acids. Germline CDR1 is LNHDA and CDR2 is SQIVND (reference sequence). The CDR3 loop reads CASQVGQGAEQFF. The CDR3 region has the DNA TGTGCCAGTCAAGTGGGACAGGGGGCCGAGCAGTTCTTC.

This rearrangement joins TRBV5-1 to TRBJ2-1; D may be TRBD2 (6 bases). The CDR3 length is 16 residues. V was cut by 0 bases and J by 1 base, with 11 bases left in between. Per germline, CDR1 SGHRS and CDR2 YFSETQ. The CDR3 sequence: CASSLAPSVSYNEQFF. CDR3 DNA: TGCGCCAGCAGCTTGGCCCCTAGCGTATCCTACAATGAGCAGTTCTTC.